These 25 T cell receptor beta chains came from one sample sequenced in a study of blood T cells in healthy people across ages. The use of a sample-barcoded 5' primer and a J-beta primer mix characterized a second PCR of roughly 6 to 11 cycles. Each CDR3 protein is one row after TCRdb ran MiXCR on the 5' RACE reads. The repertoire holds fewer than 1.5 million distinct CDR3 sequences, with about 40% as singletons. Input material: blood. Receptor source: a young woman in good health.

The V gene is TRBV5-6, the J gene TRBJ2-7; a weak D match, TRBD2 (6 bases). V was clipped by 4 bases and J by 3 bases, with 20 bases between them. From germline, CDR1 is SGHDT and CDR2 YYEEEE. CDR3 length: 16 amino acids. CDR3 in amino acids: CASSGGTRGPFYEQYF. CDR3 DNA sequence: TGTGCCAGCAGCGGAGGGACTCGGGGTCCCTTCTACGAGCAGTACTTC.

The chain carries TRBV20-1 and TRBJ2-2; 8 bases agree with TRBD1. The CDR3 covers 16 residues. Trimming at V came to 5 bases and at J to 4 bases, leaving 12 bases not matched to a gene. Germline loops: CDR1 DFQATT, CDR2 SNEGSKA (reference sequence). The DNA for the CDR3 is TGCAGTGCTTCGAAGACAGGGGAGAAACTCACCGGGGAGCTGTTTTTT. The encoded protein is CSASKTGEKLTGELFF.

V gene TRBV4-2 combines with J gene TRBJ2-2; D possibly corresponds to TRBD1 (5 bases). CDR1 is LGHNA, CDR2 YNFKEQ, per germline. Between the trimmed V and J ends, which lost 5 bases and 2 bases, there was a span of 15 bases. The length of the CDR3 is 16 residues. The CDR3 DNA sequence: TGTGCCAGCAGCGAAGTTGGGGCCGACAACACCGGGGAGCTGTTTTTT. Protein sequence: CASSEVGADNTGELFF.

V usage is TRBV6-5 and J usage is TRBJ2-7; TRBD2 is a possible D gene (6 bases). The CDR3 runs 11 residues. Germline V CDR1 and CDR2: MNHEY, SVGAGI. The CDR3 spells CAAEGPYEQYF. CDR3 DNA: TGTGCTGCGGAGGGGCCCTACGAGCAGTACTTC.

CDR3 loop: CSAISSSYYGYTF. DNA for the CDR3: TGCAGTGCTATTTCCAGTTCTTACTATGGCTACACCTTC. This chain uses TRBV20-1 with TRBJ1-2; D remains ambiguous. The length of the CDR3 is 13 residues. Trimming shortened V by 4 bases and J by 3 bases, and 12 bases separated the two germline ends. Germline values: CDR1 DFQATT, CDR2 SNEGSKA (reference sequence).

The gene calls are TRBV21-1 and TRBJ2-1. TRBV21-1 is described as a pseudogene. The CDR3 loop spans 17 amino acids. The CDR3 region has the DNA TGTGCCAGCACCCGAGGAACCTTTTTTAGCTCCTACAATGAGCAGTTCTTC. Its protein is CASTRGTFFSSYNEQFF.

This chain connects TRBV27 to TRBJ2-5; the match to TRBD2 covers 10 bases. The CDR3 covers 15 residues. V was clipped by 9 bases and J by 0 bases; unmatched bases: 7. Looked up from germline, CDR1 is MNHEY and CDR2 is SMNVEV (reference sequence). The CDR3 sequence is CASRPSGSYQETQYF. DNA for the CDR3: TGTGCCAGTCGACCTAGCGGGAGTTACCAAGAGACCCAGTACTTC.

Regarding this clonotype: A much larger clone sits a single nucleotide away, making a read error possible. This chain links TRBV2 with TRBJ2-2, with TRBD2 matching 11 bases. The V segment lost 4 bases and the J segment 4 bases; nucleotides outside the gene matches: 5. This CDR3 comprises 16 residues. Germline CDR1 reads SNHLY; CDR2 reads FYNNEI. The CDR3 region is CASSVGLAGGTGELFF. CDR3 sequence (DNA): TGTGCCAGCAGTGTAGGCCTAGCGGGGGGCACCGGGGAGCTGTTTTTT. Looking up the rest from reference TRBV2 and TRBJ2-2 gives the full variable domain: EPEVTQTPSHQVTQMGQEVILRCVPISNHLYFYWYRQILGQKVEFLVSFYNNEISEKSEIFDDQFSVERPDGSNFTLKIRSTKLEDSAMYFCASSVGLAGGTGELFFGEGSRLTVL.

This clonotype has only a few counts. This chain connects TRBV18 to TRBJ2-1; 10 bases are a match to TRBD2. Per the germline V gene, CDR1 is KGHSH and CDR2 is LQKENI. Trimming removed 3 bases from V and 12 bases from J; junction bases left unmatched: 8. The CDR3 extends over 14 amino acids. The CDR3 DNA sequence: TGTGCCAGCTCACCGTCTAGCGGGAGTGAATGGCAGTTCTTC. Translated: CASSPSSGSEWQFF.

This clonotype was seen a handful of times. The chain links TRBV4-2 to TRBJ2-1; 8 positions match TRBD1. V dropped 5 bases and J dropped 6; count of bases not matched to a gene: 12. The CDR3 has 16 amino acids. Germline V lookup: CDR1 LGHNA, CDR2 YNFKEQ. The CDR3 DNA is TGTGCCAGCAGCTACTCGGGACAGGAAGGTGTCAATGAGCAGTTCTTC. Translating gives CASSYSGQEGVNEQFF.

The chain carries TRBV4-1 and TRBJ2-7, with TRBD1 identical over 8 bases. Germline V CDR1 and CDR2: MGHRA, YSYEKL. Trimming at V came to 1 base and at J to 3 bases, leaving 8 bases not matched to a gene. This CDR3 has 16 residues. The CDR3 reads CASSQGRGTGLYEQYF. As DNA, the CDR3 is TGCGCCAGCAGCCAAGGCCGCGGGACAGGCCTCTACGAGCAGTACTTC.

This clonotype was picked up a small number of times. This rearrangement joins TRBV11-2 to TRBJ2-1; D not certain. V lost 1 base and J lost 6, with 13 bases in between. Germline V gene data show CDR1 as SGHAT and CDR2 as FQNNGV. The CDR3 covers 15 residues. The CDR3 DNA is TGTGCCAGCAGCTTAGTACAATTACCGTCCAATGAGCAGTTCTTC. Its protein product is CASSLVQLPSNEQFF.

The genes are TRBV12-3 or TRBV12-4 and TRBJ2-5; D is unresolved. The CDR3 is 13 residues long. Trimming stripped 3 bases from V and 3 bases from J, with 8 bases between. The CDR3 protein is CASSLTNEETQYF. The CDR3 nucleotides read TGTGCCAGCAGTTTGACCAATGAAGAGACCCAGTACTTC.

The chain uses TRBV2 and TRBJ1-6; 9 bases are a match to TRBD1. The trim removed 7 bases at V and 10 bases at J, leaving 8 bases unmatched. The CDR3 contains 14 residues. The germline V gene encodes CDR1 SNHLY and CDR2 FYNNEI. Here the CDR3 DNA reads TGTGCCAGCACGAAGGGACAGGGAATGTCACCCCTCCACTTT. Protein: CASTKGQGMSPLHF.

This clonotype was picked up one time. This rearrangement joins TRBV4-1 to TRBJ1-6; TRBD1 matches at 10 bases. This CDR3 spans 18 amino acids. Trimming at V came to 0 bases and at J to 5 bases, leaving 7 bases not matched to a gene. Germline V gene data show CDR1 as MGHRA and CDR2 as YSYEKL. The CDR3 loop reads CASSQDGRTGGNNSPLHF. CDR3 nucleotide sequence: TGCGCCAGCAGCCAAGATGGAAGGACAGGGGGAAATAATTCACCCCTCCACTTT.

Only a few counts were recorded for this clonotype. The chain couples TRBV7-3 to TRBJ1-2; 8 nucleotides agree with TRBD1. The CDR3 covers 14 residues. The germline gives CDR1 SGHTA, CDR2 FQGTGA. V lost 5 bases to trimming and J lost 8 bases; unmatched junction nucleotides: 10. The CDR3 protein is CASSPPTDRGGYTF. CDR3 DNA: TGTGCCAGCAGCCCCCCGACAGACAGGGGAGGCTACACCTTC. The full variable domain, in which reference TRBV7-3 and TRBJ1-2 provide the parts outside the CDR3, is GAGVSQTPSNKVTEKGKYVELRCDPISGHTALYWYRQSLGQGPEFLIYFQGTGAADDSGLPNDRFFAVRPEGSVSTLKIQRTERGDSAVYLCASSPPTDRGGYTFGSGTRLTVV.

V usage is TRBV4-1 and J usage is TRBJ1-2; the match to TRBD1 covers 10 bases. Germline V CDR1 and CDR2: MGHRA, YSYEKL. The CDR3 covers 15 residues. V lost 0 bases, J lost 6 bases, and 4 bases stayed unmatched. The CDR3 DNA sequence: TGCGCCAGCAGCCAAGATCAGGGGACAGGGGATGGCTACACCTTC. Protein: CASSQDQGTGDGYTF.

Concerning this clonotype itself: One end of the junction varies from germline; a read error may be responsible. The CDR3 loop reads CAGLQDRYNGQFF. The CDR3 DNA follows: TGTGCCGGATTGCAGGATAGATACAATGGGCAGTTCTTC. The chain uses TRBV11-1 and TRBJ2-1, with no clear D. The V gene's germline CDR1 is SGHAT and CDR2 FQDESV (reference sequence). This CDR3 is 13 amino acids long.

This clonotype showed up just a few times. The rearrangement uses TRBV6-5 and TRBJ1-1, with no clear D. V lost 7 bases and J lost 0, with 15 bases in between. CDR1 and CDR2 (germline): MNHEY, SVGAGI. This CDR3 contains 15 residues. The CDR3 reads CASTSRIQMNTEAFF. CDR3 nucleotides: TGTGCCAGCACCTCCAGGATACAGATGAACACTGAAGCTTTCTTT.

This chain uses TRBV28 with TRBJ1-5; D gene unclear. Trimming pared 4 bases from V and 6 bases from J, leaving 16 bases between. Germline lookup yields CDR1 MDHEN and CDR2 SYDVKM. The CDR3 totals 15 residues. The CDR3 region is CASSSLGEAGQPQHF. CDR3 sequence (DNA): TGTGCCAGCAGTTCCCTTGGGGAGGCTGGTCAGCCCCAGCATTTT. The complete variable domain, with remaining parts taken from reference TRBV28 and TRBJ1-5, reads DVKVTQSSRYLVKRTGEKVFLECVQDMDHENMFWYRQDPGLGLRLIYFSYDVKMKEKGDIPEGYSVSREKKERFSLILESASTNQTSMYLCASSSLGEAGQPQHFGDGTRLSIL.

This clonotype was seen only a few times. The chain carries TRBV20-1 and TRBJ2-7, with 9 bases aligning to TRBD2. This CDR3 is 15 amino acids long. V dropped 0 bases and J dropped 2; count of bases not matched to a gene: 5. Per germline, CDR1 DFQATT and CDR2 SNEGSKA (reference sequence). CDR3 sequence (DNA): TGCAGTGCTAGAGATTCGCTAGCGGGACCCTACGAGCAGTACTTC. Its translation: CSARDSLAGPYEQYF.

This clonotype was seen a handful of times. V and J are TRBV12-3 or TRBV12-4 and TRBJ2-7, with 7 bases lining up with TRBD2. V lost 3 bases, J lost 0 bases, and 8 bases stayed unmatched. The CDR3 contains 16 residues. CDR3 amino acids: CASSFGAKRGSYEQYF. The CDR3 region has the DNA TGTGCCAGCAGTTTTGGGGCGAAGCGGGGCTCCTACGAGCAGTACTTC.

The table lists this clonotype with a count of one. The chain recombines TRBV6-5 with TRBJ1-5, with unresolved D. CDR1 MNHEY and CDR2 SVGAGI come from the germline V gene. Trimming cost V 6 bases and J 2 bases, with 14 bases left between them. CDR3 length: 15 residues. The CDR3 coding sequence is TGTGCCAGCAGCGTCTCGGGGTCTGGCAATCAGCCCCAGCATTTT. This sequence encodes CASSVSGSGNQPQHF.

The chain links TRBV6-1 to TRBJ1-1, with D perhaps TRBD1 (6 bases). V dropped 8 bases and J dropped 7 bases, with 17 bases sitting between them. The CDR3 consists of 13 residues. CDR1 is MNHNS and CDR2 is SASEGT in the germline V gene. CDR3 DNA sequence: TGTGCCAGCCTGCCAGGGACATTAATTGAAGCTTTCTTT. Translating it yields CASLPGTLIEAFF.

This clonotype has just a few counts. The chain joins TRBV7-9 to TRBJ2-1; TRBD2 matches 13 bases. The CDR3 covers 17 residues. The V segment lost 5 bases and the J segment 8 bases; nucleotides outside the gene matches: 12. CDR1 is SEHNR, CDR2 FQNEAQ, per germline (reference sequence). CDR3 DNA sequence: TGTGCCAGCAGCCTTACCGCAACTAGCGGGAGGGGAGATGAGCAGTTCTTC. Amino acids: CASSLTATSGRGDEQFF.